Listed below are T cell receptor beta chains from one sample, sequenced in a study of blood T cell repertoires in COVID-19. This table comes from immunoSEQ multiplex PCR, and its TCRdb copy is limited to in-frame clones, with some not included. This sample has 150,000 to 200,000 clones, with 82% found just once. Source material: peripheral blood. These TCRs come from a woman aged 55-70 years with COVID-19, enrolled during active disease. Both conserved end residues are part of each CDR3. The D gene is left open where the match is weak. Only some rows state a clone size, as once, few, many or a class for expanded clones.

D: TRBD2; J: TRBJ2-7; V: TRBV3-1/TRBV3-2; size: .; CDR3: CASSPLAGGPSEQYF; DNA: TGTGCCAGCAGCCCGTTAGCGGGAGGGCCTTCCGAGCAGTACTTC
D: .; J: TRBJ1-6; V: TRBV5-1; size: .; CDR3: CASSTSGGNSPLHF; DNA: TGCGCCAGCAGCACGTCCGGCGGGAATTCACCCCTCCACTTT
D: TRBD1; J: TRBJ1-3; V: TRBV27; size: .; CDR3: CASSDRANSGNTIYF; DNA: TGTGCCAGCAGCGACAGGGCGAACTCTGGAAACACCATATATTTT
D: TRBD1; J: TRBJ1-2; V: TRBV2; size: once; CDR3: CASSYNQGAQDGYTF; DNA: TGTGCCAGCAGTTATAATCAGGGGGCGCAGGATGGCTACACCTTC
D: .; J: TRBJ1-6; V: TRBV27; size: .; CDR3: CASSFRGSLLHF; DNA: TGTGCCAGCAGTTTCCGGGGATCCCTCCTCCACTTT
D: TRBD1; J: TRBJ1-1; V: TRBV19; size: .; CDR3: CASSSTGGATEAFF; DNA: TGTGCCAGTAGTTCCACAGGGGGTGCCACTGAAGCTTTCTTT
D: .; J: TRBJ2-7; V: TRBV19; size: .; CDR3: CASSIAGSSYEQYF; DNA: TGTGCCAGTAGTATAGCAGGGTCCTCCTACGAGCAGTACTTC
D: .; J: TRBJ1-1; V: TRBV5-1; size: once; CDR3: CASSPAGNTEAFF; DNA: TGCGCCAGCAGCCCCGCGGGGAACACTGAAGCTTTCTTT
D: TRBD1; J: TRBJ1-2; V: TRBV5-1; size: few; CDR3: CASSFGQGNVGYTF; DNA: TGCGCCAGCAGCTTCGGACAGGGCAACGTTGGCTACACCTTC
D: TRBD1; J: TRBJ1-3; V: TRBV29-1; size: .; CDR3: CSVSWSTGADGNTIYF; DNA: TGCAGCGTTTCGTGGTCGACAGGGGCTGACGGAAACACCATATATTTT
D: .; J: TRBJ2-7; V: TRBV21-1; size: .; CDR3: CASSKGGEETYEQYF; DNA: TGTGCCAGCAGCAAAGGAGGGGAGGAAACCTACGAGCAGTACTTC
D: .; J: TRBJ1-5; V: TRBV11-2; size: .; CDR3: CASSPYSNQPQHF; DNA: TGTGCCAGCAGCCCTTATAGCAATCAGCCCCAGCATTTT
D: TRBD1; J: TRBJ2-1; V: TRBV11-3; size: few; CDR3: CASSLAGGLYNEQFF; DNA: TGTGCCAGCAGCTTAGCAGGGGGCTTATACAATGAGCAGTTCTTC
D: .; J: TRBJ1-2; V: TRBV9; size: .; CDR3: CASSVESGGGFGYTF; DNA: TGTGCCAGCAGCGTAGAGTCGGGGGGTGGCTTCGGCTACACCTTC
D: TRBD2; J: TRBJ2-1; V: TRBV6-2/TRBV6-3; size: .; CDR3: CASSRAGGSNEQFF; DNA: TGTGCCAGCAGTCGCGCGGGGGGCAGTAATGAGCAGTTCTTC
D: TRBD1; J: TRBJ1-2; V: TRBV6-5; size: few; CDR3: CASSSTGDGGYTF; DNA: TGTGCCAGCAGTTCGACAGGGGACGGGGGCTACACCTTC
D: TRBD1; J: TRBJ2-3; V: TRBV9; size: .; CDR3: CASSTTGQGGLDTQYF; DNA: TGTGCCAGCAGCACAACGGGACAGGGCGGCCTAGATACGCAGTATTTT
D: TRBD2; J: TRBJ2-2; V: TRBV28; size: .; CDR3: CASRSALVAGTGELFF; DNA: TGTGCCAGCAGATCTGCCTTGGTAGCGGGCACCGGGGAGCTGTTTTTT
D: .; J: TRBJ2-1; V: TRBV28; size: .; CDR3: CASSLMSGINLVF; DNA: TGTGCCAGCAGTTTGATGTCAGGCATCAACCTGGTCTTC
D: TRBD1; J: TRBJ1-1; V: TRBV2; size: .; CDR3: CASSEVQGGMNTEAFF; DNA: TGTGCCAGCAGTGAGGTCCAGGGGGGTATGAACACTGAAGCTTTCTTT
D: TRBD1; J: TRBJ1-4; V: TRBV27; size: .; CDR3: CASRGTGSTTTNEKLFF; DNA: TGTGCCAGCAGGGGGACAGGGAGCACCACAACTAATGAAAAACTGTTTTTT
D: TRBD2; J: TRBJ2-2; V: TRBV5-1; size: few; CDR3: CASSQGLAGVGNTGELFF; DNA: TGCGCCAGCAGCCAAGGACTAGCGGGAGTAGGGAACACCGGGGAGCTGTTTTTT
D: .; J: TRBJ1-1; V: TRBV19; size: .; CDR3: CASKGTEPIGQMNTEAFF; DNA: TGTGCCAGTAAGGGTACCGAACCGATCGGACAGATGAACACTGAAGCTTTCTTT
D: TRBD1; J: TRBJ2-1; V: TRBV5-4; size: .; CDR3: CASSLEGTAYNEQFF; DNA: TGTGCCAGCAGCTTGGAAGGGACAGCGTACAATGAGCAGTTCTTC
D: TRBD2; J: TRBJ2-2; V: TRBV27; size: .; CDR3: CASSFPRGGTNTGELFF; DNA: TGTGCCAGCAGTTTTCCCCGGGGGGGGACAAACACCGGGGAGCTGTTTTTT
D: .; J: TRBJ1-4; V: TRBV9; size: .; CDR3: CASSVGDLRGNEKLFF; DNA: TGTGCCAGCAGCGTAGGAGACTTGAGGGGGAATGAAAAACTGTTTTTT
D: .; J: TRBJ1-1; V: TRBV19; size: .; CDR3: CASSIRTGNTEAFF; DNA: TGTGCCAGTAGTATACGTACAGGGAACACTGAAGCTTTCTTT
D: .; J: TRBJ1-6; V: TRBV25-1; size: .; CDR3: CASSESGFGSPLHF; DNA: TGTGCCAGCAGTGAATCCGGGTTTGGTTCACCCCTCCACTTT
D: .; J: TRBJ2-5; V: TRBV6-2/TRBV6-3; size: .; CDR3: CASSPRRSGQYF; DNA: TGTGCCAGCAGTCCCCGGCGGAGTGGCCAGTACTTC
D: TRBD1; J: TRBJ1-2; V: TRBV5-4; size: .; CDR3: CASSLQDRDYGYTF; DNA: TGTGCCAGCAGCTTGCAGGACAGGGACTATGGCTACACCTTC
D: .; J: TRBJ2-2; V: TRBV19; size: .; CDR3: CASSRLRELFF; DNA: TGTGCCAGTAGCAGGTTGAGGGAGCTGTTTTTT
D: TRBD1; J: TRBJ2-1; V: TRBV28; size: few; CDR3: CASSNRGLYNEQFF; DNA: TGTGCCAGCTCTAACAGGGGGCTGTACAATGAGCAGTTCTTC
D: .; J: TRBJ1-6; V: TRBV6-1; size: .; CDR3: CASSAERKWGVYNSPLHF; DNA: TGTGCCAGCAGTGCGGAACGTAAGTGGGGGGTATATAATTCACCCCTCCACTTT
D: .; J: TRBJ2-3; V: TRBV4-3; size: .; CDR3: CASSQSPRAGFTQYF; DNA: TGCGCCAGCAGCCAATCTCCCCGTGCGGGGTTTACGCAGTATTTT
D: .; J: TRBJ2-2; V: TRBV25-1; size: few; CDR3: CASSDLANTGELFF; DNA: TGTGCCAGCAGTGACCTTGCGAACACCGGGGAGCTGTTTTTT
D: .; J: TRBJ1-6; V: TRBV28; size: .; CDR3: CASRYPLGGPNSPLHF; DNA: TGTGCCAGCAGGTATCCCCTCGGGGGGCCTAATTCACCCCTCCACTTT
D: .; J: TRBJ1-1; V: TRBV2; size: .; CDR3: CASNKAAGGRTEAFF; DNA: TGTGCCAGCAACAAGGCGGCCGGCGGTAGGACTGAAGCTTTCTTT
D: .; J: TRBJ1-2; V: TRBV5-4; size: .; CDR3: CASSLASSPRGYGYTF; DNA: TGTGCCAGCAGCTTGGCCTCCAGCCCGAGAGGGTATGGCTACACCTTC
D: .; J: TRBJ2-2; V: TRBV10-2; size: .; CDR3: CASSESAGASTGELFF; DNA: TGCGCCAGCAGTGAGTCCGCGGGGGCCTCCACCGGGGAGCTGTTTTTT
D: .; J: TRBJ2-1; V: TRBV7-2; size: .; CDR3: CASSLGLGNEQFF; DNA: TGTGCCAGCAGCTTAGGACTAGGCAATGAGCAGTTCTTC
D: .; J: TRBJ2-5; V: TRBV11-2; size: once; CDR3: CASSLGERRTQYF; DNA: TGTGCCAGCAGCTTAGGGGAGCGAAGGACCCAGTACTTC
D: .; J: TRBJ1-3; V: TRBV4-2; size: .; CDR3: CASSQADRAGNTIYF; DNA: TGTGCCAGCAGCCAAGCTGACAGAGCTGGAAACACCATATATTTT
D: TRBD1; J: TRBJ1-5; V: TRBV6-6; size: once; CDR3: CASSYSQGASNQPQHF; DNA: TGTGCCAGCAGTTACTCGCAGGGGGCTAGCAATCAGCCCCAGCATTTT
D: .; J: TRBJ2-6; V: TRBV19; size: .; CDR3: CASRSISGANVLTF; DNA: TGTGCCAGTAGATCTATCTCTGGGGCCAACGTCCTGACTTTC
D: .; J: TRBJ2-2; V: TRBV15; size: .; CDR3: CATSRDPTGELFF; DNA: TGTGCCACCAGCAGAGATCCGACCGGGGAGCTGTTTTTT
D: .; J: TRBJ2-1; V: TRBV5-6; size: .; CDR3: CASTGTSSYNEQFF; DNA: TGTGCCAGCACCGGTACTAGCTCCTACAATGAGCAGTTCTTC
D: TRBD2; J: TRBJ2-4; V: TRBV7-8; size: .; CDR3: CASSLRRVAGGPVQNIQYF; DNA: TGTGCCAGCAGCTTAAGGAGGGTAGCGGGAGGGCCGGTCCAAAACATTCAGTACTTC
D: .; J: TRBJ1-3; V: TRBV28; size: .; CDR3: CASSLGLQRYRNTIYF; DNA: TGTGCCAGCAGTTTGGGGCTTCAGAGGTACCGAAACACCATATATTTT
D: TRBD2; J: TRBJ2-2; V: TRBV2; size: .; CDR3: CASTGLATNTGELFF; DNA: TGTGCCAGCACTGGACTAGCGACGAACACCGGGGAGCTGTTTTTT
D: .; J: TRBJ2-6; V: TRBV19; size: .; CDR3: CASSPSPSGANVLTF; DNA: TGTGCCAGTAGCCCCTCCCCGAGTGGGGCCAACGTCCTGACTTTC
D: .; J: TRBJ1-5; V: TRBV2; size: .; CDR3: CASTGRLEGPQHF; DNA: TGTGCCAGCACCGGACGGCTTGAGGGACCCCAGCATTTT